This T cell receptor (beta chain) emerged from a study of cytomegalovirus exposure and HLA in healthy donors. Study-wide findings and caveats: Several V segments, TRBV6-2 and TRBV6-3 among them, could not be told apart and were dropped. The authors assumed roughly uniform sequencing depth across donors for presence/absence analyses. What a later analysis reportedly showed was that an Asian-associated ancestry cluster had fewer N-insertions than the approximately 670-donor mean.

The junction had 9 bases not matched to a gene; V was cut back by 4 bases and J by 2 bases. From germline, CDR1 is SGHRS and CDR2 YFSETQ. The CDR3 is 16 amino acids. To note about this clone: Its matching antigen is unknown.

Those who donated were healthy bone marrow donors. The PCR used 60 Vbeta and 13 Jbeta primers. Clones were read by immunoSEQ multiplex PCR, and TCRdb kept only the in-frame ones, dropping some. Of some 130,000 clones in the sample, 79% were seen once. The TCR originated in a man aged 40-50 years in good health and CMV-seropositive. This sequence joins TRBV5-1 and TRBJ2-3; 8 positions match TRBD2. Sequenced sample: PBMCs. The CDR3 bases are TGCGCCAGCAGCGCTCGGACTAGCAGACTCACAGATACGCAGTATTTT. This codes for CASSARTSRLTDTQYF.